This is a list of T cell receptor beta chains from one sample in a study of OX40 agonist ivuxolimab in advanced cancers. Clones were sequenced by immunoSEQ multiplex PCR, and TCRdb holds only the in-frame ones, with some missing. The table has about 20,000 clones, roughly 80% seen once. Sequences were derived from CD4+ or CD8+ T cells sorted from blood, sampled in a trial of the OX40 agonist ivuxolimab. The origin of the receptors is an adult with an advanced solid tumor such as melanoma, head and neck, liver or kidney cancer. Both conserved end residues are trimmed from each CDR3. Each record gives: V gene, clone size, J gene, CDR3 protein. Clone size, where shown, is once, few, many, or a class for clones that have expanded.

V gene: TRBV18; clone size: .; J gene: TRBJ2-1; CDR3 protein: ASSPAGLPADNEQF
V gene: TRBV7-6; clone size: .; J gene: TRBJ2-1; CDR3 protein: ASSLGVSGRFRTYNEQF
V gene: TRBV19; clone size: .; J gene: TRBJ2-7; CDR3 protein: ASRDSMTYEQY
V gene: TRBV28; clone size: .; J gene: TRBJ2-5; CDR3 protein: ASSLWAVKAQY
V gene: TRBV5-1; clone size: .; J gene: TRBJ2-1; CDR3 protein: ASSLVAGVYNEQF
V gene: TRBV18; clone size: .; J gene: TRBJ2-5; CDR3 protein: ASSPPAEITGQY
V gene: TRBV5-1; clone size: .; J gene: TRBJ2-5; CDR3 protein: ASIGGLAGVGETQY
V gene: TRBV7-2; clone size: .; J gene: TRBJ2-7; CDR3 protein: ASSLGQKVRKDEQY
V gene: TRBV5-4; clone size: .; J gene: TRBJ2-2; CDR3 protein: ASSLGGTGELF
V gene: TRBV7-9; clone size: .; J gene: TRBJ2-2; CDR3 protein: ASSLATSGRSTGELF
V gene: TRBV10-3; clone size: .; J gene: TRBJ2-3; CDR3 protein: AISGGGQGTTDTQY
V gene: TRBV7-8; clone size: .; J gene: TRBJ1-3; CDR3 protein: ASSFYSDGSSGNTIY
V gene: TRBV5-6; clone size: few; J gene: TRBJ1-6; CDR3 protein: ASSLQGARRNSPLH
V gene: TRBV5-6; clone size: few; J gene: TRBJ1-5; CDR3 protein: ASSLEGWGGNQPQH
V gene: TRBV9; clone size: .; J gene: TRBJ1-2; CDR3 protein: ASSVGVTGSGYT
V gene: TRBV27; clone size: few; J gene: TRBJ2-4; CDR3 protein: ASSSVLRGEIQY
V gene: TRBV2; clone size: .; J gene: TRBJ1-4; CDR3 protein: ASSPVGTGDNEKLF
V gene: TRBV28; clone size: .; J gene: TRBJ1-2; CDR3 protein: ASTEGGNNYGYT
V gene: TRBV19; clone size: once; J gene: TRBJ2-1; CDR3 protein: ASSVAWPEGNEQF
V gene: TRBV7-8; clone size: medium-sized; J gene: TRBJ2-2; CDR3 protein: ASSSRTSGNTGELF
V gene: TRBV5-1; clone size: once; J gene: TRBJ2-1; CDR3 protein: ASSLGGGKENEQF
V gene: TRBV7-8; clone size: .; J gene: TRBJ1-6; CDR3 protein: ASSLTTTGIDSPLH
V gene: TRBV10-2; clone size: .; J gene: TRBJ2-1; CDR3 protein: ASSGTSGYNEQF
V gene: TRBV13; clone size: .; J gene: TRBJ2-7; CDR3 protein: ASSLGLAYEQY
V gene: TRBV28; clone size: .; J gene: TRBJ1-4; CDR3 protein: ASSFLDPNEKLF
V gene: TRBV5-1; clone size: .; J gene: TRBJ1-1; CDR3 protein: ASSPIDGNTEAF
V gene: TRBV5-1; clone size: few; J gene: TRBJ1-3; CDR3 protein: ASSLRRESGDTIY
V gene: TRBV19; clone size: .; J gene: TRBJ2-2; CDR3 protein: ASSIGGQGTGELF
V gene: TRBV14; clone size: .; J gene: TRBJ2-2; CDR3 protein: ASSQDPTSRGVGTGELF
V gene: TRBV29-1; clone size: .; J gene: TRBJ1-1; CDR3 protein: SGLQDLNTEAF
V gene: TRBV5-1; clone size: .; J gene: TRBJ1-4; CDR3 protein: ASSSDSQYEKLF
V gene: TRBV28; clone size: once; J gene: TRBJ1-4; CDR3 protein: ASSLNPLANEKLF